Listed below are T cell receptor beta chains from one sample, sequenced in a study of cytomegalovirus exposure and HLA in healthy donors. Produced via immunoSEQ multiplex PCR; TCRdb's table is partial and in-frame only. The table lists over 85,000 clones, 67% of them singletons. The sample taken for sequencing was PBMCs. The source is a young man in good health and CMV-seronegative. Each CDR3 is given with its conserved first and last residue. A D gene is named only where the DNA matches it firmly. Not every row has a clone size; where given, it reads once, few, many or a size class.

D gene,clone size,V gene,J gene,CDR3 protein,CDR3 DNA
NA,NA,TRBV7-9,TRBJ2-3,CASSLLAPARADTQYF,TGTGCCAGCAGCTTACTTGCTCCAGCACGGGCAGATACGCAGTATTTT
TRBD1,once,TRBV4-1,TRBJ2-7,CASSPTLGTVYEQYF,TGCGCCAGCAGCCCCACTTTGGGGACAGTCTACGAGCAGTACTTC
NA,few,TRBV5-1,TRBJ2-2,CASSFEMRGELFF,TGCGCCAGCAGCTTCGAAATGCGCGGGGAGCTGTTTTTT
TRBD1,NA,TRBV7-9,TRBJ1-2,CASSLGQNYTF,TGTGCCAGCAGCTTGGGACAGAACTACACCTTC
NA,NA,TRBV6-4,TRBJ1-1,CASSEKPSGVWGVETEAFF,TGTGCCAGCAGTGAAAAACCCTCGGGGGTTTGGGGGGTGGAGACTGAAGCTTTCTTT
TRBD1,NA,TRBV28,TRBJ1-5,CASSSDRWDTLYSNQPQHF,TGTGCCAGCAGTTCGGACAGGTGGGACACCTTATATAGCAATCAGCCCCAGCATTTT
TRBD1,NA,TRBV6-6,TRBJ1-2,CASSYSETGAGYGYTF,TGTGCCAGCAGTTACTCGGAGACAGGGGCCGGCTATGGCTACACCTTC
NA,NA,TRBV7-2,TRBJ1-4,CASSSQWAGRGEKLFF,TGTGCCAGCAGCTCCCAATGGGCGGGACGCGGTGAAAAACTGTTTTTT
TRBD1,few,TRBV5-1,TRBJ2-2,CASSFGRTGNTGELFF,TGCGCCAGCAGCTTCGGACGGACAGGGAACACCGGGGAGCTGTTTTTT
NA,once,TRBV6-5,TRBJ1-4,CASSYGRDSVGKLFF,TGTGCCAGCAGTTACGGTCGGGACTCGGTAGGAAAACTGTTTTTT
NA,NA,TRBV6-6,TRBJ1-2,CASTSIPDRNYGYTF,TGTGCCAGCACCTCAATTCCTGACAGGAACTATGGCTACACCTTC
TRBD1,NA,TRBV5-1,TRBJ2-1,CASSLTGGIYNEQFF,TGCGCCAGCAGCTTGACAGGGGGTATCTACAATGAGCAGTTCTTC
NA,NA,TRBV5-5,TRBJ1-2,CASSLYQGHYGYTF,TGTGCCAGCAGCTTGTACCAGGGGCACTATGGCTACACCTTC
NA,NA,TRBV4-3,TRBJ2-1,CASSHEGYEQFF,TGCGCCAGCAGCCACGAGGGATATGAGCAGTTCTTC
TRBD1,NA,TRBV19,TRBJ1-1,CASRDWTGRITEAFF,TGTGCCAGTAGGGACTGGACAGGTCGAATCACTGAAGCTTTCTTT
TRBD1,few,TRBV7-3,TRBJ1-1,CASSLDRVVSTEAFF,TGTGCCAGCAGCTTAGACAGGGTTGTTTCCACTGAAGCTTTCTTT
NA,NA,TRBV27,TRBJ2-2,CASSFAGELFF,TGTGCCAGCAGTTTCGCCGGGGAGCTGTTTTTT
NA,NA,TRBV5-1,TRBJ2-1,CASSLGRFLLASSYNEQFF,TGCGCCAGCAGCTTGGGGAGGTTCTTGCTAGCGAGCTCCTACAATGAGCAGTTCTTC
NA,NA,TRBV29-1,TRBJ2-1,CSVQKAQGTEQFF,TGCAGCGTTCAAAAAGCGCAGGGAACTGAGCAGTTCTTC
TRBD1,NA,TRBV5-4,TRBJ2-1,CASSLGQATYNEQFF,TGTGCCAGCAGCTTAGGACAGGCTACCTACAATGAGCAGTTCTTC
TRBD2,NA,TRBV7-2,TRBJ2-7,CASSLDLAGLYEQYF,TGTGCCAGCAGCTTAGATCTAGCGGGGCTTTACGAGCAGTACTTC
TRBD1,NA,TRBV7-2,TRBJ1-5,CASSPGQGNQPQHF,TGTGCCAGCAGCCCCGGACAGGGCAATCAGCCCCAGCATTTT
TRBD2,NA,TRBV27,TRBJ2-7,CASSLPSGDYEQYF,TGTGCCAGCAGTTTACCTAGCGGGGACTACGAGCAGTACTTC
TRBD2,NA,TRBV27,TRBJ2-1,CASSLGLGGGEQFF,TGTGCCAGCAGTTTGGGACTCGGGGGGGGTGAGCAGTTCTTC